Sequencing of this T cell receptor beta chain was carried out in a study of blood T cells in healthy people across ages (dated by TCRdb to the mid-2010s). Concerning the study at large: In model experiments, template switching captured roughly one uniquely barcoded TCR beta cDNA molecule for every two T cells. Using deep sequencing normalized with unique cDNA molecular identifiers, the study measured how TCR beta repertoire diversity changes with age. Donors were grouped into four age groups: young (average 16 years), middle-aged (less than 40), aged (62) and long-lived (82). To avoid experimental bias, donors of different ages were spread randomly across the sequencing lanes. For two donors (one aged 18 to 29 and one aged 80 or older), the study analyzed two additional independent replicas of 1 million unique cDNA reads from the same blood draw. Beyond this particular receptor, the publication reports: The long-lived group showed more naive CD4+ T cells, fewer expanded clones and increased TCR diversity than the aged group, suggesting age selection. Because donor CMV infection status was unknown, age-related changes in expanded clonotypes were potentially confounded. A strong correlation was found between observed TCR beta diversity and the percentage of naive T cells measured by flow cytometry. Bulk unsorted PBMC profiling prevented conclusive comparison of naive and antigen-experienced compartments. Observed TCR beta diversity per million T cells fell roughly linearly with age, and a significant reduction was already apparent by age around 40. Estimates of total diversity from one million sequenced T cells were regarded as lower bounds and underestimates.

Libraries were built with 5' RACE. A second PCR of about 6 to 11 cycles was run with a J-beta primer mix and a sample-barcoded 5' primer. A unique molecular identifier was introduced onto each TCR beta cDNA molecule by a template-switch 5' adaptor carrying 12 random nucleotides. Each sample yielded at least 2.5 million CDR3-containing paired-end reads. First-strand cDNA synthesis was performed from all RNA using the Mint cDNA synthesis kit, with priming by a TRBC-specific oligonucleotide. All cDNA was treated with uracil-DNA glycosylase and then went through a first 18-cycle PCR with the universal primers M1SS and BC2_uni_R. As for the authors' bioinformatics: For normalization, 1 million high-quality reads, each with a distinct molecular identifier, were randomly selected from each sample. Reads with shared molecular identifiers were discarded instead of being binned into consensus sequences. CDR3 identification, clonotype clustering and error correction used MiTCR with a Q25 quality threshold and the strictest error-elimination algorithm. A nonparametric unseen species model with Euler transformation was used to estimate a lower bound on total TCR beta diversity. The public reads were run again by TCRdb, first through fastp at Q25 and then through MiXCR, and only productive beta chains were kept. All rows with the same CDR3 protein become a single entry with the most common DNA and genes. The V and J calls here are based on TCRdb, not the publication. In this sample the table shows fewer than 2 million distinct CDR3 sequences, 35% to 50% of which occur a single time. The ten largest clones capture roughly 23% of the sample.

The donors were some 36 Caucasian individuals from Russia, aged roughly 6 to 100 years, who were systemically healthy. Each donor gave about 9.2 milliliters of peripheral blood, drawn into EDTA-treated Vacutainer tubes. Ficoll-Paque density-gradient centrifugation was used to isolate PBMCs, with at least 7 million obtained per sample. Total RNA, at least 6 micrograms per sample, was extracted from PBMCs with Trizol reagent. For every donor, an aliquot of PBMCs went through flow cytometry to measure the percentages of naive CD45RAhigh/CD27high T cells. A word on this clonotype: Its recognized antigen is unknown. Within one base of it there is no much larger clone, and no base qualities were kept.

Taken from cysteine to phenylalanine, the CDR3 has 15 residues. Only CDR3 DNA is held: 45 bases, read in frame from base 1. CDR1 and CDR2 are read off the germline V gene as SGHRS and YFSETQ. Compared with germline, V lacks 7 bases and J lacks 3 bases; bases without a gene match: 10. The TCR originated in a human donor in good health. The receptor chain draws on TRBV5-1 and TRBJ2-1, and TRBD1 matches 7 of the central bases. Material: blood. The nucleotides are TGCGCCAGCTTCCGGGGACAGAACTACTACAATGAGCAGTTCTTC. This translates into CASFRGQNYYNEQFF.